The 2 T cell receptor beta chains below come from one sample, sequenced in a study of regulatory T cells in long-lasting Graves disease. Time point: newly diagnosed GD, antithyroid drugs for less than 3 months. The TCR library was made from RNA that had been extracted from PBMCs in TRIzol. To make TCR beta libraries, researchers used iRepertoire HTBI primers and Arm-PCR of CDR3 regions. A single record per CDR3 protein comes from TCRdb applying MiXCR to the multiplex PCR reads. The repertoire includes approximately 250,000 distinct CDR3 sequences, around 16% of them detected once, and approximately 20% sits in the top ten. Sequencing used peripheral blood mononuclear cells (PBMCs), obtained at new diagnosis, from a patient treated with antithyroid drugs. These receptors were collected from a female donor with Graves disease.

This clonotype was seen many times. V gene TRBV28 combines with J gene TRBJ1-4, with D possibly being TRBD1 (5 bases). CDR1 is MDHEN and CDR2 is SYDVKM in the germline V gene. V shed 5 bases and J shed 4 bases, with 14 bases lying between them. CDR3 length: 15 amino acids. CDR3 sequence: CASSDSAGLNEKLFF. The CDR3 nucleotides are TGTGCCAGCAGTGACTCGGCAGGGCTTAATGAAAAACTGTTTTTT.

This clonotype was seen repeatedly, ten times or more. The CDR3 nucleotides read TGTGCCAGCAGCTTAGGGGGACAATTGGCTTCCTACGAGCAGTACTTC. As protein: CASSLGGQLASYEQYF. The chain employs TRBV13 and TRBJ2-7; tentatively, D is TRBD1 (6 bases). CDR1 PRHDT and CDR2 FYEKMQ come from the germline V gene (reference sequence). This CDR3 comprises 16 residues. Trimming stripped 0 bases from V and 1 base from J, with 13 bases between.